The next 14 T cell receptor beta chains were all read from a single sample in a study of metastatic and nonmetastatic thyroid tumors. TCRdb re-clonotyped the PCR reads through MiXCR. The sample lists roughly 30,000 clones; roughly a fifth were seen once. Every patient underwent thyroid surgery untreated. Sequencing used blood. The receptors come from a female donor with papillary thyroid cancer or a benign thyroid nodule (not recorded which). Some clones in this sample may be carry-over from other donors' samples.

This clone showed up many times. The chain recombines TRBV18 with TRBJ2-7; weak D call: TRBD1 (7 bases). CDR1 KGHSH and CDR2 LQKENI come from the germline V gene. V was trimmed by 0 bases and J by 4 bases, leaving 13 bases between them. The CDR3 runs 15 residues. CDR3 in DNA: TGTGCCAGCTCACCACCGGCAGGGGGAGGATACGAGCAGTACTTC. Encoded protein: CASSPPAGGGYEQYF.

At least ten counts were recorded for this clone. The rearrangement joins TRBV14 to TRBJ2-7; D remains ambiguous. The V end was cut by 4 bases, the J end by 5 bases, with 9 bases between. The germline gives CDR1 SGHDN, CDR2 FVKESK. The CDR3 sequence is 12 residues long. The CDR3 sequence is CASSPVFHEQYF. The CDR3 nucleotides read TGTGCCAGCAGCCCGGTATTCCACGAGCAGTACTTC. The variable domain in full, with the rest retrieved from reference TRBV14 and TRBJ2-7, is EAGVTQFPSHSVIEKGQTVTLRCDPISGHDNLYWYRRVMGKEIKFLLHFVKESKQDESGMPNNRFLAERTGGTYSTLKVQPAELEDSGVYFCASSPVFHEQYFGPGTRLTVT.

This clone showed up just a few times. This sequence joins TRBV28 and TRBJ2-7; TRBD2 aligns across 8 bases. The germline gives CDR1 MDHEN, CDR2 SYDVKM. The CDR3 contains 17 residues. The ends lost 3 bases at V and 6 bases at J; junction bases unmatched: 16. In DNA form, the CDR3 reads TGTGCCAGCAGTTTTCGAAGGGGACTAGAGGTGAGGAGCGAGCAGTACTTC. Residues: CASSFRRGLEVRSEQYF. Combining the CDR3 with reference TRBV28 and TRBJ2-7 gives the whole variable domain DVKVTQSSRYLVKRTGEKVFLECVQDMDHENMFWYRQDPGLGLRLIYFSYDVKMKEKGDIPEGYSVSREKKERFSLILESASTNQTSMYLCASSFRRGLEVRSEQYFGPGTRLTVT.

This sequence joins TRBV7-2 and TRBJ1-6; 11 bases map to TRBD1. This CDR3 has 16 residues. The V segment lost 0 bases and the J segment 7 bases; nucleotides outside the gene matches: 2. The germline V gene encodes CDR1 SGHTA and CDR2 FQGNSA. The CDR3 reads CASSLAGTGGNSPLHF. CDR3 DNA sequence: TGTGCCAGCAGCTTAGCCGGGACAGGGGGGAATTCACCCCTCCACTTT.

This clone was observed many times. V gene TRBV2 combines with J gene TRBJ2-2, with 7 bases identical to TRBD2. Trimming took 8 bases from V and 2 from J; bases not matched to a gene: 14. The germline V gene encodes CDR1 SNHLY and CDR2 FYNNEI. The CDR3 has 17 amino acids. The CDR3 coding sequence is TGTGCCAGCCGGAAGTATACTAGCGCCTTAAACACCGGGGAGCTGTTTTTT. It encodes CASRKYTSALNTGELFF.

This clone was picked up many times. The gene calls are TRBV10-2 and TRBJ2-3, with D possibly being TRBD1 or TRBD2 (6 bases each). Germline V gene sequence: CDR1 WSHSY, CDR2 SAAADI. This CDR3 has 14 amino acids. Between the trimmed V and J ends, which lost 10 bases and 5 bases, there was a span of 19 bases. CDR3 nucleotides: TGCGCCACCCTCCCGGGGGCAGCGAGAGATACGCAGTATTTT. Its protein is CATLPGAARDTQYF.

In its sample, this clone was seen many times. The genes are TRBV27 and TRBJ2-7; TRBD1 might be the D (6 bases). Trimming shortened V by 9 bases and J by 4 bases, and 22 bases separated the two germline ends. The CDR3 totals 15 residues. Germline CDR1 reads MNHEY; CDR2 reads SMNVEV (reference sequence). The CDR3: CARAQPDRSQYEQYF. The CDR3 bases are TGTGCCAGGGCCCAACCCGACAGGTCACAGTACGAGCAGTACTTC.

V is TRBV11-1 and J is TRBJ2-7; 7 nucleotides line up with TRBD2. Unmatched junction bases numbered 1, after V lost 1 base and J lost 1 base. Per germline, CDR1 SGHAT and CDR2 FQDESV (reference sequence). The CDR3 contains 14 residues. CDR3: CASSLDSGSYEQYF. DNA of the CDR3: TGTGCCAGCAGCTTAGATAGCGGGTCCTACGAGCAGTACTTC.

The chain links TRBV27 to TRBJ1-1; D is undetermined. V was trimmed by 6 bases and J by 0 bases, leaving 11 bases between them. CDR3 size: 14 residues. Germline-derived CDR1 and CDR2 are MNHEY and SMNVEV (reference sequence). The CDR3, as DNA: TGTGCCAGCAGAAGCAGGCCTTTGAACACTGAAGCTTTCTTT. Protein: CASRSRPLNTEAFF.

This clone was counted many times. The rearrangement links TRBV20-1 to TRBJ1-5; D is uncertain. CDR3 length equals 13 residues. The ends were cut back, 5 bases at V and 5 bases at J, with 13 bases in the middle. Per the germline V gene, CDR1 is DFQATT and CDR2 is SNEGSKA (reference sequence). The CDR3 DNA sequence: TGCAGTGCTTACGACCTGCCCGATCAGCCCCAGCATTTT. Translating it yields CSAYDLPDQPQHF.

The genes are TRBV5-1 and TRBJ2-7; D remains ambiguous. Trimming took 4 bases from V and 3 from J, leaving 11 bases between them. The CDR3 extends over 13 amino acids. The germline V gene encodes CDR1 SGHRS and CDR2 YFSETQ. This CDR3 is CASSPVGVYEQYF. DNA of the CDR3: TGCGCCAGCAGCCCCGTCGGAGTCTACGAGCAGTACTTC.

As to this clone: This may be a read error, as it is one base from a much larger clone. The chain combines TRBV7-2 with TRBJ1-2, with no clear D. This CDR3 comprises 13 residues. Germline assignment: CDR1 SGHTA and CDR2 FQGNSA. The ends were cut back, 5 bases at V and 10 bases at J, with 17 bases in the middle. CDR3 DNA sequence: TGTGCCAGCAGCCCTAGCTGGGGAGGTGTCTACACCTTC. Its translation: CASSPSWGGVYTF.

This clone has at least ten counts. The rearrangement uses TRBV9 and TRBJ2-3, with D tentatively TRBD1 or TRBD2 (5 bases each). Trimming left V 0 bases short and J 2 bases short, with 13 bases between. The CDR3 length is 16 residues. Germline lookup yields CDR1 SGDLS and CDR2 YYNGEE. The CDR3 protein is CASSVVDGGFTDTQYF. The CDR3 bases are TGTGCCAGCAGCGTAGTGGATGGGGGTTTCACAGATACGCAGTATTTT. Together with reference TRBV9 and TRBJ2-3, the CDR3 gives the full variable domain: DSGVTQTPKHLITATGQRVTLRCSPRSGDLSVYWYQQSLDQGLQFLIQYYNGEERAKGNILERFSAQQFPDLHSELNLSSLELGDSALYFCASSVVDGGFTDTQYFGPGTRLTVL.

The chain couples TRBV28 to TRBJ1-4, with a weak D call TRBD1 (5 bases). V dropped 3 bases and J dropped 3 bases, with 11 bases sitting between them. Germline V CDR1 and CDR2: MDHEN, SYDVKM. The CDR3 covers 15 residues. The CDR3 is CASSFGGSANEKLFF. In DNA, the CDR3 is TGTGCCAGCAGTTTCGGGGGTTCGGCTAATGAAAAACTGTTTTTT.